Below, one T cell receptor (beta chain) is given with its context. These data come from a study of blood T cell repertoires in COVID-19. The V end lost 4 bases, the J end lost 6 bases, and 13 bases lay between the germline ends. The CDR3 totals 13 residues. Germline-derived CDR1 and CDR2 are LGHDT and YNNKEL (reference sequence). Sequenced by immunoSEQ multiplex PCR; TCRdb stores in-frame clones only, minus some. The repertoire holds about 230,000 clones, with under 90% as singletons. The chain joins TRBV3-1 (or the pseudogene TRBV3-2) to TRBJ2-7; D not resolved. The sequence came from a man between 50 and 59 years old with COVID-19, enrolled during active disease. The sequenced material came from peripheral blood. The CDR3 loop is CASSLNLYSEQYF. For the CDR3, the DNA is TGTGCCAGCAGCCTCAACCTATACTCCGAGCAGTACTTC.